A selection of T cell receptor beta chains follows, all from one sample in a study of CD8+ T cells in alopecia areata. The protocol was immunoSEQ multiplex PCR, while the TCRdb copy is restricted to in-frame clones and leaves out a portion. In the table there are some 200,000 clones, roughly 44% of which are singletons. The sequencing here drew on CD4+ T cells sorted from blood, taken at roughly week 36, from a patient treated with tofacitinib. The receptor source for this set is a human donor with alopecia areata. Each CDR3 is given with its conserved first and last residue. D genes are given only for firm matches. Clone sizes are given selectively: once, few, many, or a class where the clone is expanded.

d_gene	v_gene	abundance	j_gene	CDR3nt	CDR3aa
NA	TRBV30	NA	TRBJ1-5	TGTGCCTGGAGCCCTACGGGACGCCAGCCCCAGCATTTT	CAWSPTGRQPQHF
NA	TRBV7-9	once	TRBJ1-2	TGTGCCAGCAGCCGCTTGGGAGGGTCGGACTATGGCTACACCTTC	CASSRLGGSDYGYTF
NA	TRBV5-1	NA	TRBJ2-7	TGCGCCAGCAGCTCAGACAGGAGCTCCTACGAGCAGTACTTC	CASSSDRSSYEQYF
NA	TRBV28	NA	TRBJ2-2	TGTGCCAGCAGTCTAATAAACACCGGGGAGCTGTTTTTT	CASSLINTGELFF
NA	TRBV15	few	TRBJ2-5	TGTGCCACCAGCAGAGGACAACAAGAGACCCAGTACTTC	CATSRGQQETQYF
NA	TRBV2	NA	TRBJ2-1	TGTGCCAGCAGCACAGGGGAGGACAATGAGCAGTTCTTC	CASSTGEDNEQFF
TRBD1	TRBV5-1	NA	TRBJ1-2	TGCGCCAGCAGCCCGGGGACAGCTAACTATGGCTACACCTTC	CASSPGTANYGYTF
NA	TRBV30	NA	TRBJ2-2	TGTGCCTGGCAGGGGCCGGCCGGGGAGCTGTTTTTT	CAWQGPAGELFF
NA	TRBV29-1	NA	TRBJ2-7	TGCAGCGTTGGGGAAGCCTACGAGCAGCACTTC	CSVGEAYEQHF
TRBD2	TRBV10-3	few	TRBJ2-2	TGTGCCATCAGAGGACTAGCGGGCACCGGGGAGCTGTTTTTT	CAIRGLAGTGELFF
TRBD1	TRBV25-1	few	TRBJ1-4	TGTGCCAGCTCCTCCGGGGACAGGATTGCAACTAATGAAAAACTGTTTTTT	CASSSGDRIATNEKLFF
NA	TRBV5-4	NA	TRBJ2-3	TGTGCCAGCAGCTTGACAGTCGAACGCGCAGATACGCAGTATTTT	CASSLTVERADTQYF
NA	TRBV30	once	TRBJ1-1	TGTGCCTGGACGACAGACATGAACACTGAAGCTTTCTTT	CAWTTDMNTEAFF
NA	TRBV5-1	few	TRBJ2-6	TGCGCCAGCAGCCAAAGGTCTGGGGCCAACGTCCTGACTTTC	CASSQRSGANVLTF
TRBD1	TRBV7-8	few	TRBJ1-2	TGTGCCAGCAGCTTACCTCCGGGACAGGGGTCTGGAGGCTACACCTTC	CASSLPPGQGSGGYTF
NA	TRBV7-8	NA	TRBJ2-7	TGTGCCAGCAGCTACCAGCCCCGAGACTACGAGCAGTACTTC	CASSYQPRDYEQYF
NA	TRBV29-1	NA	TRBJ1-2	TGCAGCGTTGTTTTTGGTCGGTTGAGGGGCTACACCTTC	CSVVFGRLRGYTF
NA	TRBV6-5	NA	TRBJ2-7	TGTGCCAGCAGGGTAAACCACGAGCAGTACTTC	CASRVNHEQYF
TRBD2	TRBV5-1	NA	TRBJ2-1	TGCGCCAGCAGCTACGCCGGGACTAGCGGGACGAATGAGCAGTTCTTC	CASSYAGTSGTNEQFF
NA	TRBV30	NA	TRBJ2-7	TGTGCCTGGAGGGTCAGAACCTACGAGCAGTACTTC	CAWRVRTYEQYF
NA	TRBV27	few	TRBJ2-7	TGTGCCAGCAGTTCCTACTACGAGCAGTACTTC	CASSSYYEQYF
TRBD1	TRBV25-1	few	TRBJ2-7	TGTGCCAGCAGGCTAGGGACAGCCTACGAGCAGTACTTC	CASRLGTAYEQYF
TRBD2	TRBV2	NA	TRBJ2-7	TGTGCCAGCAGTATAACTAGCGGGAGTAACGAGCAGTACTTC	CASSITSGSNEQYF
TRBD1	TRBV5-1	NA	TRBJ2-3	TGCGCCAGCAGCTTGGAAGGCAGGGGGCTGGATACGCAGTATTTT	CASSLEGRGLDTQYF
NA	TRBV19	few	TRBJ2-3	TGTGCCAGTAGTGACGGGACCCCCACAGATAGTACGCAGTATTTT	CASSDGTPTDSTQYF
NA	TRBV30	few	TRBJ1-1	TGTGCCTGGAGTGTCCGACCGAACACTGAAGCTTTCTTT	CAWSVRPNTEAFF
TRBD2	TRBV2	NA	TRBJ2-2	TGTGCCAGCCGACCGGTAGCGGGCCCCGGGGAGCTGTTTTTT	CASRPVAGPGELFF
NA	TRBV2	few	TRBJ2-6	TGTGCCAGCGGCTACGGCAGGGAATTCTCTGGGGCCAACGTCCTGACTTTC	CASGYGREFSGANVLTF
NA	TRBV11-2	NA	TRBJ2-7	TGTGCCAGCAGCTTGCACTATAAGGCCGCGGAGCAGTACTTC	CASSLHYKAAEQYF
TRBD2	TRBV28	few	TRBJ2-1	TGTGCCAGCAGTCCTCCCATGGCGGGAGGAACCTACAATGAGCAGTTCTTC	CASSPPMAGGTYNEQFF
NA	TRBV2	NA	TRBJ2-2	TGTGCCAGAAGAACAGTTGCCGGGGAGCTGTTTTTT	CARRTVAGELFF
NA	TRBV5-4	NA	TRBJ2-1	TGTGCCAGCACCGGCGGGGGCTCTAAAAGGAATGAGCAGTTCTTC	CASTGGGSKRNEQFF
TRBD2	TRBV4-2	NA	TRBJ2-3	TGTGCCAGCATGGAGGCCGGACTAGCGGGAGTTGGGACTAGCACAGATACGCAGTATTTT	CASMEAGLAGVGTSTDTQYF
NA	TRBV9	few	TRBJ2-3	TGTGCCAGCAGCGCCCACTACCCAGATACGCAGTATTTT	CASSAHYPDTQYF
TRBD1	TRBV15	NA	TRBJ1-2	TGTGCCACCAGCAGGGACAGGTCACCGAACTATGGCTACACCTTC	CATSRDRSPNYGYTF
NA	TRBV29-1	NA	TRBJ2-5	TGCAGCGGAACTCCCACCCCGGGCCGTAGAGGGACCCAGTACTTC	CSGTPTPGRRGTQYF
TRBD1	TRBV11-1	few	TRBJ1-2	TGTGCCAGCAGCCCGGGACAGGGGTATGGCTACACCTTC	CASSPGQGYGYTF
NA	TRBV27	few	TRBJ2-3	TGTGCCAGCAGTTTAGTCGTGGGAGTAGGTACAGATACGCAGTATTTT	CASSLVVGVGTDTQYF
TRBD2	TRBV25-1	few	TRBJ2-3	TGTGCCAGCAGTTCTGAGGGAGGGGCAGATACGCAGTATTTT	CASSSEGGADTQYF
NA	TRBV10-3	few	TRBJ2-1	TGTGCCATCAGACAGGGGAGGACCTACAATGAGCAGTTCTTC	CAIRQGRTYNEQFF
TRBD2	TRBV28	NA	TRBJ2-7	TGTGCCAGCAGCCTTCCAGGGACTACCGTCCTAGGGGAGCAGTACTTC	CASSLPGTTVLGEQYF
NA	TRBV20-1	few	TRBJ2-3	TGCAGTGCCCGACATGTAGATACGCAGTATTTT	CSARHVDTQYF
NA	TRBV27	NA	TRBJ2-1	TGTGCCAGCAGTTTTACGGTGCAGGGCCCCTACAATGAGCAGTTCTTC	CASSFTVQGPYNEQFF
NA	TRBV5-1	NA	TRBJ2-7	TGCGCCAGCAGCCCCGCGGTGGGGTTGGGTATCGAGCAGTACTTC	CASSPAVGLGIEQYF
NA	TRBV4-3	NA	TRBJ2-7	TGCGCCAGCAGCCAAGTCGCGAACTCCTACGAGCAGTACTTC	CASSQVANSYEQYF
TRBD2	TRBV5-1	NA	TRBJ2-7	TGCGCCAGCAGCTTGGGACTAGCCCTCGAGCAGTACTTC	CASSLGLALEQYF
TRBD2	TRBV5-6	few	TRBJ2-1	TGTGCCAGCAGCGATCCCTCCGGGCTAGCGGGATACAATGAGCAGTTCTTC	CASSDPSGLAGYNEQFF
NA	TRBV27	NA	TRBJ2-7	TGTGCCAGCAGTTCATCGCAGGGGAGAAGTTACGAGCAGTACTTC	CASSSSQGRSYEQYF
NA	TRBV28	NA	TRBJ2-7	TGTGCCAGCAGTTCCCGGAGTGAGCAGTACTTC	CASSSRSEQYF
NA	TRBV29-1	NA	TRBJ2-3	TGCAGCGCTTCCCGGGGGACAGATACGCAGTATTTT	CSASRGTDTQYF
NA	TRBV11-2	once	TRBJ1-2	TGTGCCAGCAGCCAAGGACAGAGTAACTATGGCTACACCTTC	CASSQGQSNYGYTF
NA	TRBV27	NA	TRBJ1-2	TGTGCCAGCAGTTTCCTCGACAGAAGTGGCTACACCTTC	CASSFLDRSGYTF
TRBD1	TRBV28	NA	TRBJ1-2	TGTGCCAGCAGTCAGACAGGGGTCGGAAACTATGGCTACACCTTC	CASSQTGVGNYGYTF
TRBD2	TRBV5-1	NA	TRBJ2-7	TGCGCCAGCAGCTGGAGCAGGGAGGGATACGAGCAGTACTTC	CASSWSREGYEQYF
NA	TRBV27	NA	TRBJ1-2	TGTGCCAGCCTGAACCCACCCTATGGCTACACCTTC	CASLNPPYGYTF
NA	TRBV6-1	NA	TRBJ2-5	TGTGCCAGCAGCCTCCCGGGCTGGCAGACCCAGTACTTC	CASSLPGWQTQYF
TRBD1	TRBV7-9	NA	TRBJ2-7	TGTGCCAGCACCTCCGGGACAGGGCTCTTTGACGAGCAGTACTTC	CASTSGTGLFDEQYF
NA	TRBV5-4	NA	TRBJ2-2	TGTGCCAGCAGCTTGGCGACAGGGAACACCGGGGAGCTGTTTTTT	CASSLATGNTGELFF